This T cell receptor (beta chain) is from a study of blood T cell repertoires in COVID-19. As for the study in general: The study drew acute and convalescent COVID-19 samples from the United States, Italy and Spain. Nucleic acid was either cDNA or gDNA, and it came from T cells, B-cell-depleted T cells, or PBMCs.

This CDR3 has 15 amino acids. The ends lost 6 bases at V and 4 bases at J; junction bases unmatched: 7. Looked up from germline, CDR1 is LNHDA and CDR2 is SQIVND (reference sequence). Original processing notes: Reference gene primer amplification gave nucleated cell count estimates. Data came from immunoSEQ multiplex PCR; TCRdb stores just in-frame clones and leaves some out. That table is the source of V, J and clone size, and D and trimming were worked out from the DNA. The table includes around 170,000 clones, around 84% detected once. This clonotype was obtained from a man aged 30 to 39 with active or convalescent COVID-19. The sequencing sample was made of peripheral blood. The rearrangement links TRBV19 to TRBJ2-7; 12 bases agree with TRBD2. CDR3 bases: TGTGCCAGTAGACCAGCTACTAGCGGGAGGTACGAGCAGTACTTC. It translates to CASRPATSGRYEQYF.